The 20 T cell receptor beta chains below all came from one sample that was sequenced in a study of blood T cells in healthy people across ages. The authors ran a second PCR of about 6 to 11 cycles using a sample-barcoded 5' primer and a J-beta primer mix. TCRdb independently ran MiXCR on the 5' RACE reads; one entry per CDR3 protein. The sample yields hundreds of thousands of distinct CDR3 sequences, roughly three fifths seen once. Sample: blood. The source of these receptors is a man between 35 and 55 years old in good health.

This clonotype was detected ten times or more. The chain couples TRBV4-2 to TRBJ2-7; 10 nucleotides align to TRBD2. CDR1 is LGHNA, CDR2 YNFKEQ, per germline. The CDR3 has 15 amino acids. Losses at the gene ends were 0 bases for V and 3 bases for J; bases not matched to a gene: 2. Here the CDR3 DNA reads TGTGCCAGCAGCCAAGATACTAGCGGGATCTACGAGCAGTACTTC. This sequence encodes CASSQDTSGIYEQYF.

V is TRBV10-3 and J is TRBJ2-3, with 14 nucleotides matching TRBD2. Germline loops: CDR1 ENHRY, CDR2 SYGVKD. The CDR3 is 18 residues long. The V segment lost 6 bases and the J segment 2 bases; nucleotides outside the gene matches: 10. The DNA of the CDR3 is TGTGCCATCAGAGAGACTAGCGGGGGGGCGAGAGTCACAGATACGCAGTATTTT. Its translation: CAIRETSGGARVTDTQYF.

Only a few counts were recorded for this clonotype. The genes are TRBV5-1 and TRBJ2-5; TRBD2 agrees at 9 bases. The CDR3 is 15 amino acids. Germline loops: CDR1 SGHRS, CDR2 YFSETQ. Trimming took 7 bases from V and 5 from J; bases not matched to a gene: 12. The CDR3 loop reads CASRGNSGRVETQYF. The CDR3 coding sequence is TGCGCCAGCCGCGGTAATAGCGGGAGAGTCGAGACCCAGTACTTC.

The chain couples TRBV25-1 to TRBJ2-5; 9 bases align to TRBD2. In germline, CDR1 is MGHDK, CDR2 SYGVNS. After removal of 2 bases from V and 0 bases from J, the junction contained 4 bases not matched to a gene. The CDR3 loop spans 16 amino acids. The CDR3 DNA follows: TGTGCCAGCAGTGAAATAGCGGGGGTGTACCAAGAGACCCAGTACTTC. Encoded protein: CASSEIAGVYQETQYF.

The chain couples TRBV7-2 to TRBJ1-2; 9 bases fit TRBD1. The length of the CDR3 is 15 residues. Germline V lookup: CDR1 SGHTA, CDR2 FQGNSA. V trimming: 5 bases; J trimming: 7 bases; junction bases outside the gene matches: 11. The CDR3 sequence: CASSLQPTDRGGYTF. The CDR3 nucleotides read TGTGCCAGCAGCCTACAGCCAACGGACAGGGGTGGCTACACCTTC.

In this sample, this clonotype turned up a few times. The chain employs TRBV14 and TRBJ1-2; D ambiguous. Trimming left V 4 bases short and J 0 bases short, with 6 bases between. The CDR3 sequence is 13 residues long. Germline V gene data show CDR1 as SGHDN and CDR2 as FVKESK. The CDR3: CASSRAANYGYTF. The CDR3 nucleotides are TGTGCCAGCAGCCGCGCAGCTAACTATGGCTACACCTTC.

This chain connects TRBV6-5 to TRBJ2-6; 8 nucleotides line up with TRBD1. CDR3 length: 19 residues. Trimming took 0 bases from V and 3 from J; bases not matched to a gene: 10. Germline assignment: CDR1 MNHEY and CDR2 SVGAGI. For the CDR3, the DNA is TGTGCCAGCAGTTACTCGCCCCGGGCAGGGGGCAGTGGGGCCAACGTCCTGACTTTC. Translated: CASSYSPRAGGSGANVLTF.

This clonotype was found a few times. V usage is TRBV13 and J usage is TRBJ2-7; 8 positions match TRBD2. V lost 4 bases to trimming and J lost 5 bases; unmatched junction nucleotides: 25. The CDR3 consists of 20 residues. Germline V gene data show CDR1 as PRHDT and CDR2 as FYEKMQ (reference sequence). CDR3 protein: CASSSPGANPGRLAPNEQYF. The CDR3, as DNA: TGTGCCAGCAGCTCTCCGGGGGCTAACCCCGGTAGACTAGCGCCGAACGAGCAGTACTTC. Based on the CDR3 plus reference TRBV13 and TRBJ2-7, the full variable domain is AAGVIQSPRHLIKEKRETATLKCYPIPRHDTVYWYQQGPGQDPQFLISFYEKMQSDKGSIPDRFSAQQFSDYHSELNMSSLELGDSALYFCASSSPGANPGRLAPNEQYFGPGTRLTVT.

This clonotype has just a few counts. V gene TRBV27 combines with J gene TRBJ2-1, with D maybe TRBD1 (5 bases). The germline V gene has CDR1 MNHEY and CDR2 SMNVEV (reference sequence). Trimming shortened V by 4 bases and J by 2 bases, and 15 bases separated the two germline ends. The CDR3 has 16 amino acids. The CDR3 loop is CASSSMDTGPYNEQFF. The CDR3 DNA reads TGTGCCAGCAGTTCGATGGACACTGGCCCCTACAATGAGCAGTTCTTC.

This chain joins TRBV20-1 and TRBJ2-3; D might be TRBD2 (6 bases). Looked up from germline, CDR1 is DFQATT and CDR2 is SNEGSKA (reference sequence). Trimming removed 1 base at V and 5 bases at J, with 19 bases between. This CDR3 has 16 residues. CDR3 protein: CSARGRRGWGGDTQYF. The CDR3 DNA is TGCAGTGCTAGAGGTCGGCGGGGCTGGGGAGGAGATACGCAGTATTTT.

This sequence joins TRBV3-1 and TRBJ2-3; no reliable D call. Germline CDR1 and CDR2: LGHDT and YNNKEL (reference sequence). Trimming removed 1 base at V and 7 bases at J, with 15 bases between. This CDR3 region has 15 residues. In DNA form, the CDR3 reads TGTGCCAGCAGCCAAGGACCTCCTCAGGCAAATACGCAGTATTTT. It specifies CASSQGPPQANTQYF.

The chain employs TRBV24-1 and TRBJ2-5; 7 nucleotides match TRBD1. Germline CDR1 is KGHDR and CDR2 is SFDVKD. The CDR3 runs 17 residues. J was trimmed by 2 bases and V by 5 bases; bases with no gene match: 13. CDR3 sequence reads: CATSVGIGQVGQETQYF. The CDR3 bases are TGTGCCACCAGTGTAGGAATCGGACAGGTAGGGCAAGAGACCCAGTACTTC.

V is TRBV10-3 and J is TRBJ2-2; D gene ambiguous. V was clipped by 2 bases and J by 4 bases, with 8 bases between them. The germline V gene has CDR1 ENHRY and CDR2 SYGVKD. The length of the CDR3 is 14 residues. CDR3 coding DNA: TGTGCCATCAGTGAGGGTCGCGGCACCGGGGAGCTGTTTTTT. Its protein is CAISEGRGTGELFF.

J is TRBJ1-2 and V is TRBV19, with TRBD1 matching over 7 bases. The CDR3 has 14 amino acids. With 6 bases clipped from V and 3 bases from J, the junction kept 7 bases outside the gene matches. CDR1 is LNHDA and CDR2 is SQIVND in the germline V gene (reference sequence). CDR3 bases: TGTGCCAGTAGGAAAGACAGGGCAGACTATGGCTACACCTTC. Translated, it gives CASRKDRADYGYTF.

This clonotype was counted only a few times. CDR3 in DNA: TGTGCCAGCTGGACAGCTTCAACCTACGAGCAGTACTTC. It specifies CASWTASTYEQYF. The chain carries TRBV6-2 or TRBV6-3 and TRBJ2-7; a weak D match, TRBD1 (6 bases). The CDR3 runs to 13 residues. The V gene lost 8 bases and the J gene lost 2 bases, with 13 bases spanning the gap. The germline V gene encodes CDR1 MNHEY and CDR2 SVGEGT.

The V call is TRBV3-1, the J call TRBJ2-1; the D is unclear. V was trimmed by 0 bases and J by 7 bases, leaving 4 bases between them. Germline V gene lookup returns CDR1 LGHDT and CDR2 YNNKEL (reference sequence). The CDR3 sequence is 12 residues long. The CDR3: CASSQETNEQFF. In DNA form, the CDR3 reads TGTGCCAGCAGCCAAGAGACGAATGAGCAGTTCTTC.

This clonotype has just one count. J is TRBJ1-2 and V is TRBV20-1; 8 nucleotides match TRBD1. Germline CDR1 reads DFQATT; CDR2 reads SNEGSKA (reference sequence). Unmatched junction bases numbered 2, after V lost 0 bases and J lost 2 bases. This CDR3 is 14 amino acids long. For the CDR3, the DNA is TGCAGTGCTAGAGACTGGACAGGGAACTATGGCTACACCTTC. Translated: CSARDWTGNYGYTF.

The rearrangement joins TRBV28 to TRBJ2-1; 8 nucleotides agree with TRBD1. Germline lookup yields CDR1 MDHEN and CDR2 SYDVKM. CDR3 length equals 16 residues. Losses at the gene ends were 5 bases for V and 4 bases for J; bases not matched to a gene: 10. In DNA, the CDR3 is TGTGCCAGCAGTCCCCCGACAGGGGTCCTTTACAATGAGCAGTTCTTC. Residues: CASSPPTGVLYNEQFF.

This clonotype was detected only a few times. The rearrangement links TRBV27 to TRBJ2-7, with 10 bases identical to TRBD2. The germline CDR1 and CDR2 sequences are MNHEY and SMNVEV (reference sequence). V lost 7 bases to trimming and J lost 3 bases; unmatched junction nucleotides: 9. This CDR3 is 15 amino acids long. The CDR3 reads CASKPTSGVIYEQYF. The CDR3 nucleotides are TGTGCCAGCAAACCTACTAGCGGGGTAATCTACGAGCAGTACTTC.

This clonotype was counted between two and nine times. The DNA for the CDR3 is TGTGCCAGCAGCCACGGACAACCAGATACGCAGTATTTT. Translation gives CASSHGQPDTQYF. V usage is TRBV7-9 and J usage is TRBJ2-3; a possible D gene is TRBD1 (5 bases). Germline V lookup: CDR1 SEHNR, CDR2 FQNEAQ (reference sequence). The CDR3 extends over 13 amino acids. V was shortened by 5 bases and J by 4 bases, with 10 bases between the two germline ends. Based on the CDR3 plus reference TRBV7-9 and TRBJ2-3, the full variable domain is DTGVSQNPRHKITKRGQNVTFRCDPISEHNRLYWYRQTLGQGPEFLTYFQNEAQLEKSRLLSDRFSAERPKGSFSTLEIQRTEQGDSAMYLCASSHGQPDTQYFGPGTRLTVL.